This T cell receptor (beta chain) derives from a study of cytomegalovirus exposure and HLA in healthy donors. The PCR contained 60 Vbeta and 13 Jbeta primers. The method was immunoSEQ multiplex PCR; TCRdb's version includes in-frame clones alone and lacks a portion of them. The sample holds roughly 130,000 clones, approximately 67% seen once. In germline, CDR1 is WNHNN, CDR2 SYGVQD (reference sequence). Trimming took 4 bases from V and 3 from J, leaving 15 bases between them. The CDR3 has 15 residues. The V and J genes are TRBV10-1 and TRBJ1-1, with D possibly matching TRBD1 (5 bases). The receptor comes from a woman aged 60-70 years in good health and CMV-seronegative. Input material: PBMCs. The CDR3: CASSGAGRVYTEAFF. In DNA, the CDR3 is TGCGCCAGCAGTGGGGCAGGGAGGGTGTACACTGAAGCTTTCTTT.